This T cell receptor (beta chain) was sequenced during a study of blood T cell repertoires in COVID-19. Across the whole study: The United States, Italy and Spain supplied acute and convalescent COVID-19 samples. T cells, B-cell-depleted T cells, or PBMCs supplied cDNA or gDNA.

Assay: immunoSEQ multiplex PCR; the TCRdb copy retains only in-frame clones and omits some. This sample yields tens of thousands of clones, of which roughly four fifths are seen a single time; approximately 6.7% belongs to the top ten. With V trimmed by 0 bases and J by 5 bases, 6 bases remained unmatched. CDR1 and CDR2 from the germline V gene are SGHNT and YYREEE (reference sequence). The CDR3 spans 16 residues. Sequencing was carried out using peripheral blood. The chain carries TRBV5-4 and TRBJ2-1; 9 bases are a match to TRBD2. This TCR was recovered from a man aged 45 to 65 with active or convalescent COVID-19. DNA of the CDR3: TGTGCCAGCAGCTTGGGGCGGGGGGGCCGGGACAATGAGCAGTTCTTC. Its translation is CASSLGRGGRDNEQFF.